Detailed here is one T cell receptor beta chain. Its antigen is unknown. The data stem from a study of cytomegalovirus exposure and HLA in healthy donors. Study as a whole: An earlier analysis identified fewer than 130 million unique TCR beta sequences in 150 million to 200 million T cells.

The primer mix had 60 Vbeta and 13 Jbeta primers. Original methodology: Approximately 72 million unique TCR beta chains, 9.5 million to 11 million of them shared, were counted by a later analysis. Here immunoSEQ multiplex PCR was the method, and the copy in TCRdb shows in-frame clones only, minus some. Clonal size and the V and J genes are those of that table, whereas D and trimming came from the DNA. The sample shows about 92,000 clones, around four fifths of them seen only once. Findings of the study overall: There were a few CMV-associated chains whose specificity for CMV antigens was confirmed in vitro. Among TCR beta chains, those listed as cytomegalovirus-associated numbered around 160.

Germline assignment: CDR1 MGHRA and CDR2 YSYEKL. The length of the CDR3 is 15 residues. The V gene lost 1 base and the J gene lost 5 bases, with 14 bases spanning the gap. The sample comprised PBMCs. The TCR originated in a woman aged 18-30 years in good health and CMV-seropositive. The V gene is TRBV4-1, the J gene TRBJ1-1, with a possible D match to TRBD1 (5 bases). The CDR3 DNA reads TGCGCCAGCAGCCAAGCGGCAGGGCGGTGGACTGAAGCTTTCTTT. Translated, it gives CASSQAAGRWTEAFF.